The rows below give T cell receptor beta chains drawn from one sample of a study of blood T cell repertoires in COVID-19. Only in-frame clones appear in the TCRdb table, and some are missing; sequencing was by immunoSEQ multiplex PCR. The repertoire has some 150,000 clones, over 80% of them found once; the top ten carry roughly 2.9%. Source material: peripheral blood. These TCRs come from a woman aged 40 to 50 with active or convalescent COVID-19. The CDR3 runs from the conserved cysteine through the conserved F or W. Fields, in order: clone size, V gene, J gene, D gene, CDR3 protein, CDR3 DNA. The D gene is left open where the match is weak. Size tells how often a clone was seen (once, few, many) or the class of an expanded clone, and some rows leave it out.

-	TRBV4-2	TRBJ2-7	-	CASSSTRDLSYEQYF	TGTGCCAGCAGCTCGACGCGGGATCTTTCCTACGAGCAGTACTTC
-	TRBV11-2	TRBJ1-6	-	CASSLGQYNSPLHF	TGTGCCAGCAGCTTAGGACAGTATAATTCACCCCTCCACTTT
-	TRBV7-9	TRBJ1-2	-	CASSSVRGTPEAGYTF	TGTGCCAGCAGCTCCGTCCGGGGGACCCCGGAGGCAGGCTACACCTTC
-	TRBV30	TRBJ1-3	-	CAWSQTGGNTIYF	TGTGCCTGGAGCCAGACAGGAGGAAACACCATATATTTT
-	TRBV2	TRBJ1-2	-	CASSGQKGVGYTF	TGTGCCAGCAGTGGACAGAAAGGGGTCGGCTACACCTTC
-	TRBV28	TRBJ1-2	-	CASSLQGSYGYTF	TGTGCCAGCAGTTTGCAGGGTAGCTATGGCTACACCTTC
-	TRBV29-1	TRBJ2-2	TRBD2	CSVRKGGDTGELFF	TGCAGCGTTCGGAAGGGAGGGGACACCGGGGAGCTGTTTTTT
-	TRBV19	TRBJ1-4	-	CASSPLGQKSNEKLFF	TGTGCCAGTAGTCCGTTGGGACAAAAATCTAATGAAAAACTGTTTTTT
once	TRBV10-2	TRBJ1-2	-	CASSDRDSINYGYTF	TGCGCCAGCAGTGATAGAGACAGCATCAACTATGGCTACACCTTC
few	TRBV5-4	TRBJ2-7	-	CASSGGTYYTYEQYF	TGTGCCAGCAGCGGAGGGACTTATTACACCTACGAGCAGTACTTC
once	TRBV6-1	TRBJ2-7	TRBD1	CASSEGAGGAYEQYF	TGTGCCAGCAGTGAAGGGGCAGGGGGCGCATACGAGCAGTACTTC
few	TRBV21-1	TRBJ1-1	-	CASRHRDRGRLNTEAFF	TGTGCCAGCAGACACCGGGACAGGGGGCGGTTGAACACTGAAGCTTTCTTT
-	TRBV5-1	TRBJ2-1	TRBD2	CASSLVAGSYNEQFF	TGCGCCAGCAGCTTGGTAGCGGGGAGTTACAATGAGCAGTTCTTC
-	TRBV5-1	TRBJ2-1	TRBD1	CASSYRDSNEQFF	TGCGCCAGCAGCTACCGGGACAGCAATGAGCAGTTCTTC
-	TRBV4-3	TRBJ1-2	-	CASSQDSGGAAGYGYTF	TGCGCCAGCAGCCAAGATTCGGGAGGGGCGGCCGGTTATGGCTACACCTTC
few	TRBV19	TRBJ1-2	TRBD1	CASRPTGLDGYTF	TGTGCCAGTAGGCCGACAGGGCTAGATGGCTACACCTTC
-	TRBV7-2	TRBJ1-6	TRBD1	CASSPRDRSSPLHF	TGTGCCAGCAGCCCCCGGGACAGGAGCTCACCCCTCCACTTT
-	TRBV29-1	TRBJ2-7	-	CSVADSSTSYEQYF	TGCAGCGTTGCCGACAGTTCCACATCCTACGAGCAGTACTTC
-	TRBV5-4	TRBJ1-6	-	CASSLGTRSPLHF	TGTGCCAGCAGCTTGGGTACCAGGTCACCCCTCCACTTT
-	TRBV29-1	TRBJ2-3	-	CSAQGTDTQYF	TGCAGCGCGCAGGGCACAGATACGCAGTATTTT
once	TRBV5-1	TRBJ2-6	TRBD1	CASNYGQGFSGANVLTF	TGCGCCAGCAACTACGGACAGGGGTTCTCTGGGGCCAACGTCCTGACTTTC
-	TRBV18	TRBJ1-1	TRBD1	CASSLGQGALNTEAFF	TGTGCCAGCTCACTGGGACAGGGGGCTCTGAACACTGAAGCTTTCTTT
-	TRBV28	TRBJ2-5	-	CASSDLRGGVETQYF	TGTGCCAGCAGCGACCTCCGGGGTGGGGTGGAGACCCAGTACTTC
-	TRBV6-4	TRBJ2-7	-	CASRETNPGHWDEQYF	TGTGCCAGCAGAGAGACAAACCCGGGACATTGGGACGAGCAGTACTTC
-	TRBV19	TRBJ2-1	TRBD2	CASKSLAGVVEQFF	TGTGCCAGTAAGAGTCTAGCGGGAGTTGTTGAGCAGTTCTTC
-	TRBV7-2	TRBJ2-1	TRBD1	CASSFGTGWYGEQFF	TGTGCCAGCAGCTTCGGGACAGGGTGGTATGGGGAGCAGTTCTTC
-	TRBV28	TRBJ1-2	TRBD1	CASTSGTGDLRGYTF	TGTGCCAGCACCTCCGGGACAGGGGATCTAAGGGGCTACACCTTC
-	TRBV5-1	TRBJ1-2	-	CASSDTKSGSGYTF	TGCGCCAGCAGCGACACCAAGTCAGGGTCGGGCTACACCTTC
-	TRBV5-1	TRBJ2-1	TRBD2	CASSLAGGGAGNEQFF	TGCGCCAGCAGCTTGGCTGGCGGGGGGGCAGGTAATGAGCAGTTCTTC
few	TRBV6-1	TRBJ2-7	TRBD2	CASSEAGGGSYEQYF	TGTGCCAGCAGTGAAGCGGGGGGGGGCTCCTACGAGCAGTACTTC
few	TRBV20-1	TRBJ1-1	-	CSAYMNTEAFF	TGCAGTGCATATATGAACACTGAAGCTTTCTTT
-	TRBV29-1	TRBJ2-7	TRBD2	CSVGGQQGSSGGPIRGQYF	TGCAGCGTTGGGGGCCAACAGGGGAGTAGCGGGGGCCCGATAAGGGGGCAGTACTTC
-	TRBV6-5	TRBJ1-1	-	CASRNPEARGAFF	TGTGCCAGCAGAAACCCAGAGGCGCGGGGAGCTTTCTTT
-	TRBV6-5	TRBJ1-5	-	CASNRSRNQPQHF	TGTGCCAGCAATCGGTCTAGGAATCAGCCCCAGCATTTT
-	TRBV6-5	TRBJ2-2	-	CASSYGGERGTGELFF	TGTGCCAGCAGTTACGGCGGGGAGAGGGGCACCGGGGAGCTGTTTTTT
-	TRBV30	TRBJ2-7	-	CAWSVPASPSYEQYF	TGTGCCTGGAGTGTACCCGCCAGTCCCTCCTACGAGCAGTACTTC
-	TRBV5-4	TRBJ1-4	TRBD1	CASSLTGTAGEKLFF	TGTGCCAGCAGCTTGACCGGGACAGCGGGTGAAAAACTGTTTTTT
-	TRBV20-1	TRBJ2-7	TRBD1	CSPGQAYEQYF	TGCAGTCCGGGACAGGCCTACGAGCAGTACTTC
-	TRBV19	TRBJ2-2	-	CAAASANTGELFF	TGTGCCGCGGCATCTGCGAACACCGGGGAGCTGTTTTTT
-	TRBV9	TRBJ1-4	-	CASSSRTALKGIEKLFF	TGTGCCAGCAGCTCCCGGACAGCCCTAAAAGGCATTGAAAAACTGTTTTTT
once	TRBV5-1	TRBJ1-5	-	CASSFGHPGMGQPQHF	TGCGCCAGCAGCTTTGGTCATCCGGGGATGGGACAGCCCCAGCATTTT